This T cell receptor beta chain was identified in a study of CD8 T cells in ankylosing spondylitis. Researchers built TCR beta libraries using quantitative 5'-RACE with molecular barcodes. TCRdb re-called the 5' RACE reads through MiXCR, storing one row per CDR3 protein. The sample records 150,000 to 200,000 distinct CDR3 sequences, roughly 18% being singletons. Findings of the study overall: The study looked at matched synovial fluid samples from ankylosing spondylitis patients. Disease-linked clones were reported to be significantly enriched there.

There are many counts of this clonotype. What it binds is unknown. The CDR3 runs to 14 residues. Trimming pared 0 bases from V and 3 bases from J, leaving 10 bases between. Germline lookup yields CDR1 SGDLS and CDR2 YYNGEE. The chain carries TRBV9 and TRBJ2-7; D is unresolved. Sequencing was done on a sample of blood, either unsorted or a sorted T cell fraction (not recorded which). The clonotype comes from a male donor with ankylosing spondylitis or in good health (not recorded which). CDR3 residues: CASSVGIANYEQYF. Here the CDR3 DNA reads TGTGCCAGCAGCGTAGGCATCGCGAACTACGAGCAGTACTTC.